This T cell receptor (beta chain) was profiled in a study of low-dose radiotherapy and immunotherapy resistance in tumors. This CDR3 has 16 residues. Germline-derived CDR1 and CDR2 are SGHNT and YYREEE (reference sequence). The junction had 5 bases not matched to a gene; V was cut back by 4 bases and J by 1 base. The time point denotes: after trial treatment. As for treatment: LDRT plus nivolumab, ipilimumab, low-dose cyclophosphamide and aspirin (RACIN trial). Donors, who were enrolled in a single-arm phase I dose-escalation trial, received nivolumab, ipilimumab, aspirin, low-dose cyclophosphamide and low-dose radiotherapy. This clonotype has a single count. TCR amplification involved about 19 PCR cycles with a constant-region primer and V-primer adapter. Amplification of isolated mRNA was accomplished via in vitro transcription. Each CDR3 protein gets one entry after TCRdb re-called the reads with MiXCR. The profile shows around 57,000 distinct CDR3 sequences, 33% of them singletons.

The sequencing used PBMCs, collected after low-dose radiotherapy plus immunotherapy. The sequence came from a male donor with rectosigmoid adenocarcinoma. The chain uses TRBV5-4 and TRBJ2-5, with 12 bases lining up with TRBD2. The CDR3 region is CASSPALAGGQETQYF. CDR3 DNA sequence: TGTGCCAGCAGCCCAGCACTAGCGGGGGGCCAAGAGACCCAGTACTTC.